One TCR beta chain is described in this entry. As yet, its antigen is unknown. Germline-derived CDR1 and CDR2 are SGHKS and YYEKEE (reference sequence). The CDR3 has 15 amino acids. V gave up 3 bases and J gave up 7 bases; unmatched junction bases: 8. This record belongs to a study of T-cell memory formation after mild COVID-19. Study findings and constraints: Later expanders leaned toward CD4+, whereas clones contracting from day 15 to 85 were balanced CD4/CD8.

5'RACE with constant-segment primers yielded barcoded, UMI-tagged TCR alpha and TCR beta cDNA libraries. Each CDR3 protein is one row after TCRdb ran MiXCR on the 5' RACE reads. The table shows 270,000 or so distinct CDR3 sequences, with around 17% occurring only once. This rearrangement joins TRBV5-5 to TRBJ2-2, with 8 bases identical to TRBD1. The sample consisted of PBMCs or a T cell subset sorted from them (not recorded which). This sequence originates from a man aged 18 to 35 who had mild COVID-19 (a few samples of this study predate the infection). Cell type and time point are not known. Written as DNA, the CDR3 is TGTGCCAGCAGCTCCAGGGGGCAACAAGGCGGGGAGCTGTTTTTT. Its translation is CASSSRGQQGGELFF.